This TCR beta chain was obtained from a study of T cell repertoires in cytomegalovirus infection. Study background: Signatures in public TCR beta sequences pointed to both CMV infection and matching HLA type. Overall study results and limits: Of the TCR beta families, the public ones yielded a cumulative frequency that identified carriers of CMV plus the relevant HLA. In two of eight donors, the top clonotype was HLA-C-restricted CMV-specific.

TCRdb recomputed calls from the reads with MiXCR, one row per CDR3 protein. The table lists approximately 140,000 distinct CDR3 sequences, approximately 9.2% of them singletons. This clonotype was seen at least ten times. The target antigen is unknown. This CDR3 is 14 amino acids long. From germline, CDR1 is SEHNR and CDR2 FQNEAQ (reference sequence). The J segment lost 11 bases and the V segment lost 5 bases, leaving 14 bases of the junction unmatched. The chain combines TRBV7-9 with TRBJ1-1, with TRBD1 matching over 7 bases. The sequence derives from a human donor in good health (CMV status not recorded). Some clones in this sample may be carry-over from other donors' samples. Sequencing was performed on PBMCs. The chain's CDR3 is CASSPTDRAGGAFF. CDR3 in DNA: TGTGCCAGCAGCCCTACCGACAGGGCTGGAGGGGCTTTCTTT.